This TCR beta chain was sequenced in a study of blood T cell repertoires in COVID-19. Study details: Both acute and convalescent COVID-19 samples were obtained from the United States, Italy and Spain. PBMCs, B-cell-depleted T cells, or T cells provided the cDNA or gDNA that made up the material.

Original processing methods: Amplification of reference gene primers provided the estimated nucleated cell counts. The assay was immunoSEQ multiplex PCR, and TCRdb's table has in-frame clones only and misses some. V and J calls and clone size are given by that table; D and trimming were obtained from the DNA. The sample has 55,000 to 70,000 clones; around 87% are singletons. V was clipped by 5 bases and J by 4 bases, with 12 bases between them. The CDR3 totals 14 residues. The germline V gene encodes CDR1 SGHRS and CDR2 YFSETQ. Sequencing used peripheral blood. The TCR sequence derives from a man in his sixties or seventies with acute or convalescent COVID-19. The rearrangement joins TRBV5-1 to TRBJ2-2, with D perhaps TRBD1 (5 bases). This CDR3 reads CASSSRVGTGELFF. DNA for the CDR3: TGCGCCAGCAGTTCCAGGGTGGGCACCGGGGAGCTGTTTTTT.